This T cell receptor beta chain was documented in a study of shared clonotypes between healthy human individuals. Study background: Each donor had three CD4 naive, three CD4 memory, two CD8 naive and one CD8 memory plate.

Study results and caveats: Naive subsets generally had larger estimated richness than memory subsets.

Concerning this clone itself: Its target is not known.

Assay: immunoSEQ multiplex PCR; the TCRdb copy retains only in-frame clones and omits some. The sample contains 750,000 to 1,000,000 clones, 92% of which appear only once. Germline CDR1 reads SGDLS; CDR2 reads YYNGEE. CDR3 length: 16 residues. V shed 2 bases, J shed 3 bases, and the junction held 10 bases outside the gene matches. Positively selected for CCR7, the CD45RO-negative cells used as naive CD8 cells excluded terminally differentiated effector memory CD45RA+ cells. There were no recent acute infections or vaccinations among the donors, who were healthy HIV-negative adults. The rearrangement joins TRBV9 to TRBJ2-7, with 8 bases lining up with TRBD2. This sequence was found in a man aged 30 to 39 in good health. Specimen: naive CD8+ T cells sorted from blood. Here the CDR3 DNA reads TGTGCCAGCAGCGTCCTGGCGGGGGGCCCGTTCTACGAGCAGTACTTC. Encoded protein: CASSVLAGGPFYEQYF.